Each of the 2 T cell receptor beta chains below was sequenced from the same sample in a study of technical replicates of blood from a few donors. The assay was immunoSEQ multiplex PCR, and TCRdb's table has in-frame clones only and misses some. The data show tens of thousands of clones, with around nine tenths seen just once and about 0.39% held by the top ten. Source material: T cells isolated from PBMCs. Receptors were obtained from a human donor in good health.

The gene calls are TRBV5-1 and TRBJ2-3, with 9 bases that match TRBD2. Germline lookup yields CDR1 SGHRS and CDR2 YFSETQ. J was trimmed by 4 bases and V by 3 bases; bases with no gene match: 6. The CDR3 has 15 amino acids. The CDR3 protein is CASSSSGINADTQYF. In DNA, the CDR3 is TGCGCCAGCAGCTCTAGCGGGATAAACGCAGATACGCAGTATTTT.

This chain uses TRBV19 with TRBJ2-5, with 7 bases that match TRBD1. CDR3 length: 12 amino acids. Per germline, CDR1 LNHDA and CDR2 SQIVND (reference sequence). Trimming cost V 9 bases and J 9 bases; bases outside gene matches: 10. Written as DNA, the CDR3 is TGTGCCAGCGGACAGGCGTCGGGGCCCCAGTACTTC. It yields the protein CASGQASGPQYF. The full variable domain, its missing parts supplied by reference TRBV19 and TRBJ2-5, is DGGITQSPKYLFRKEGQNVTLSCEQNLNHDAMYWYRQDPGQGLRLIYYSQIVNDFQKGDIAEGYSVSREKKESFPLTVTSAQKNPTAFYLCASGQASGPQYFGPGTRLLVL.